This T cell receptor beta chain was captured by sequencing in a study of cytomegalovirus exposure and HLA in healthy donors. PCR amplification relied on 60 Vbeta primers (plus 13 Jbeta primers). TCRdb keeps only in-frame clones here, not all; method: immunoSEQ multiplex PCR. Here the sample spans about 100,000 clones, around 80% being singletons. Study findings and constraints: Some TCR beta chains (164 of them) were listed as cytomegalovirus-associated. Prediction of most subjects' HLA-A and HLA-B alleles by TCR beta sequences was reportedly accurate.

This CDR3 is built from 15 residues. The trim removed 4 bases at V and 3 bases at J, leaving 6 bases unmatched. Germline V gene sequence: CDR1 SGHRS, CDR2 YFSETQ. On this clone itself: The antigen is undetermined.

This chain links TRBV5-1 with TRBJ2-1, with 8 bases matching TRBD2. The receptor's source is a man aged 25-45 years in good health and CMV-seronegative. The sample consisted of PBMCs. The CDR3 nucleotides read TGCGCCAGCAGCCCATCTAGCGGGCACTACAATGAGCAGTTCTTC. Amino acid sequence: CASSPSSGHYNEQFF.